These 17 T cell receptor beta chains were sequenced from one sample in a study of cytomegalovirus exposure and HLA in healthy donors. PCR was performed using 60 Vbeta and 13 Jbeta primers. The method was immunoSEQ multiplex PCR; TCRdb's version includes in-frame clones alone and lacks a portion of them. The sample carries about 94,000 clones, approximately 77% recorded once. Sequenced input: PBMCs. Receptors were obtained from a human donor in good health.

The chain links TRBV18 to TRBJ1-5; 8 nucleotides match TRBD1. CDR1 and CDR2 from the germline V gene are KGHSH and LQKENI. J lost 0 bases, V lost 3 bases, and 7 bases had no gene match. The CDR3 is 17 residues long. The CDR3 loop is CASSPGQGSYSNQPQHF. The DNA for the CDR3 is TGTGCCAGCTCACCTGGACAGGGATCATATAGCAATCAGCCCCAGCATTTT.

This chain connects TRBV6-6 to TRBJ2-7; 10 nucleotides match TRBD1. V was pared by 0 bases and J by 6 bases, with 8 bases of the junction left unmatched. The CDR3 spans 16 residues. The germline CDR1 and CDR2 sequences are MNHNY and SVGAGI (reference sequence). CDR3 region: CASSYSKGTGEGEQYF. The CDR3 coding sequence is TGTGCCAGCAGTTACTCGAAGGGGACAGGGGAAGGCGAGCAGTACTTC.

CDR3 sequence: CASSTSGRGGETQYF. The CDR3 DNA sequence: TGTGCCAGCAGCACTAGCGGGAGGGGAGGAGAGACCCAGTACTTC. The V call is TRBV25-1, the J call TRBJ2-5; 13 bases line up with TRBD2. The V gene end was trimmed by 6 bases and the J gene end by 4 bases; junction bases not matched to a gene: 5. Per germline, CDR1 MGHDK and CDR2 SYGVNS. The CDR3 covers 15 residues.

This chain uses TRBV7-2 with TRBJ1-2, with D tentatively TRBD1 (5 bases). CDR3 length: 15 amino acids. The germline V and J ends were trimmed by 0 bases and 5 bases, with 13 bases remaining between them. Germline values: CDR1 SGHTA, CDR2 FQGNSA. The CDR3 loop is CASSLALAREYGYTF. In DNA, the CDR3 is TGTGCCAGCAGCTTAGCGTTGGCCAGGGAATATGGCTACACCTTC.

The rearrangement uses TRBV27 and TRBJ1-5; the D gene is possibly TRBD1 (6 bases). Germline V gives CDR1 MNHEY, CDR2 SMNVEV (reference sequence). Trimming removed 2 bases from V and 4 bases from J, with 9 bases in between. This CDR3 spans 14 amino acids. CDR3 DNA sequence: TGTGCCAGCAGTTTAAGGGGGTATAATCAGCCCCAGCATTTT. Encoded protein: CASSLRGYNQPQHF.

The chain combines TRBV5-4 with TRBJ1-2; tentative D call: TRBD1 (6 bases). This CDR3 has 14 amino acids. Germline values: CDR1 SGHNT, CDR2 YYREEE (reference sequence). Trimming removed 1 base at V and 2 bases at J, with 9 bases between. The CDR3 nucleotides are TGTGCCAGCAGCTTGCCCGGACAGAACTATGGCTACACCTTC. Residues: CASSLPGQNYGYTF. The whole variable domain, filled in from reference TRBV5-4 and TRBJ1-2, reads ETGVTQSPTHLIKTRGQQVTLRCSSQSGHNTVSWYQQALGQGPQFIFQYYREEENGRGNFPPRFSGLQFPNYSSELNVNALELDDSALYLCASSLPGQNYGYTFGSGTRLTVV.

This chain links TRBV9 with TRBJ2-5, with 7 bases matching TRBD2. CDR1 is SGDLS and CDR2 is YYNGEE in the germline V gene. CDR3 length: 13 residues. Trimming at V came to 6 bases and at J to 5 bases, leaving 7 bases not matched to a gene. CDR3 nucleotide sequence: TGTGCCAGCATCGTTCGGGAGGTGGAGACCCAGTACTTC. It yields the protein CASIVREVETQYF.

CDR3 coding DNA: TGTGCCAGCAGCGCGTGGGCAGTCGGCAATCAGCCCCAGCATTTT. Protein product: CASSAWAVGNQPQHF. V gene TRBV4-2 combines with J gene TRBJ1-5; D is undetermined. Looked up from germline, CDR1 is LGHNA and CDR2 is YNFKEQ. CDR3 length: 15 residues. The V and J ends lost 5 bases and 2 bases respectively, with 13 bases between them.

For this clone: The sample contains more than one DNA sequence encoding this CDR3. For the CDR3, the DNA is TGTGCCAGCAGTGAACTACGGGGGAGCTCCTACGAGCAGTACTTC. This sequence encodes CASSELRGSSYEQYF. The chain links TRBV6-1 to TRBJ2-7, with TRBD2 as a possible D gene (6 bases). This CDR3 spans 15 amino acids. Trimming stripped 2 bases from V and 0 bases from J, with 11 bases between. Per germline, CDR1 MNHNS and CDR2 SASEGT.

The V gene is TRBV28, the J gene TRBJ2-1; TRBD2 matches at 13 bases. Germline V gene data show CDR1 as MDHEN and CDR2 as SYDVKM. The CDR3 length is 16 residues. Trimming removed 5 bases from V and 1 base from J; junction bases left unmatched: 2. CDR3: CASSEGLAGSYNEQFF. CDR3 coding DNA: TGTGCCAGCAGTGAGGGACTAGCGGGATCCTACAATGAGCAGTTCTTC.

This chain joins TRBV7-2 and TRBJ1-1; D is possibly TRBD1 (6 bases). The CDR3 totals 15 residues. V lost 1 base, J lost 5 bases, and 14 bases lay in between. In germline, CDR1 is SGHTA, CDR2 FQGNSA. This CDR3 is CASSLVGGAGTEAFF. The CDR3 nucleotides read TGTGCCAGCAGCTTAGTTGGGGGGGCGGGAACTGAAGCTTTCTTT.

The chain joins TRBV23-1 to TRBJ2-3; D is unresolved. TRBV23-1 is labeled an ORF, and its function is uncertain. Trimming shortened V by 4 bases and J by 4 bases, and 3 bases separated the two germline ends. CDR3 size: 11 residues. CDR3 coding DNA: TGCGCCAGCAGTCCCGCAGATACGCAGTATTTT. As protein: CASSPADTQYF.

This clone was found a few times. This chain connects TRBV4-3 to TRBJ1-4; TRBD1 matches 7 bases. This CDR3 is built from 15 residues. V lost 1 base to trimming and J lost 5 bases; unmatched junction nucleotides: 4. Germline V gives CDR1 LGHNA, CDR2 YSLEER. The CDR3 region is CASSQGPTGNEKLFF. CDR3 in DNA: TGCGCCAGCAGCCAAGGTCCGACAGGGAATGAAAAACTGTTTTTT.

CDR3 coding DNA: TGTGCCAGTAGTATCCAGGGGGCGAGGCCCACTGAAGCTTTCTTT. Its translation is CASSIQGARPTEAFF. V usage is TRBV19 and J usage is TRBJ1-1, with 8 bases fitting TRBD1. Germline CDR1 reads LNHDA; CDR2 reads SQIVND (reference sequence). V dropped 3 bases and J dropped 4; count of bases not matched to a gene: 7. The CDR3 extends over 15 amino acids.

V usage is TRBV15 and J usage is TRBJ2-7, with 9 bases identical to TRBD2. The CDR3 is 15 residues long. The germline gives CDR1 LNHNV, CDR2 YYDKDF (reference sequence). V gave up 9 bases and J gave up 3 bases; unmatched junction bases: 12. The CDR3 spells CATGAGRGGNYEQYF. In DNA, the CDR3 is TGTGCCACAGGGGCGGGGCGGGGGGGGAACTACGAGCAGTACTTC.

V is TRBV9 and J is TRBJ2-1; D unclear. This CDR3 comprises 13 residues. V was trimmed by 0 bases and J by 7 bases, leaving 8 bases between them. Per the germline V gene, CDR1 is SGDLS and CDR2 is YYNGEE. The CDR3 bases are TGTGCCAGCAGCGTAGATCTTGTGAATGAGCAGTTCTTC. Its translation: CASSVDLVNEQFF.

This chain links TRBV7-2 with TRBJ2-3; 10 bases are a match to TRBD2. V was clipped by 5 bases and J by 1 base; unmatched bases: 6. Per the germline V gene, CDR1 is SGHTA and CDR2 is FQGNSA. The CDR3 has 16 residues. The CDR3 sequence: CASSPEGTSGTDTQYF. The CDR3 coding sequence is TGTGCCAGCAGCCCCGAGGGGACTAGCGGCACAGATACGCAGTATTTT. The whole variable domain, remainder taken from reference TRBV7-2 and TRBJ2-3, is GAGVSQSPSNKVTEKGKDVELRCDPISGHTALYWYRQSLGQGLEFLIYFQGNSAPDKSGLPSDRFSAERTGGSVSTLTIQRTQQEDSAVYLCASSPEGTSGTDTQYFGPGTRLTVL.